The subject of this entry is one TCR beta chain. Antigen: not known. The CDR3 sequence is 14 residues long. The V gene's germline CDR1 is LNHDA and CDR2 SQIVND (reference sequence). J gave up 2 bases and V 3 bases, and 2 bases lay outside the gene matches. Template switching created a universal primer site, and the cDNA included unique molecular identifiers. Each CDR3 protein is one row after TCRdb ran MiXCR on the 5' RACE reads. The data contain about 690,000 distinct CDR3 sequences, 21% of them singletons. The data derive from a study of identical twins. Study-wide results and caveats: Cross-sectional statistical analysis, not tracking of the same donors, underpinned the conclusions.

This sample also appeared in a second study, on T cells expressing NK-cell markers. That work contributes: Several experiments confined sorting to alpha-beta TCR T cells with an anti-gamma-delta TCR antibody. Similarly, these clonotypes led the CD3+CD56-NKG2C+ fraction as well in a few donors.

The sequence came from a young woman in good health. V gene TRBV19 combines with J gene TRBJ2-7, with 9 bases matching TRBD2. Source material: PBMCs. For the CDR3, the DNA is TGTGCCAGTAGTATCGGACTAGCGACCTACGAGCAGTACTTC. Translated: CASSIGLATYEQYF.